This T cell receptor (beta chain) was obtained from a study of cytomegalovirus exposure and HLA in healthy donors. Study-wide findings and caveats: There were some public TCRs occurring in many donors, but most TCR sequences were rare.

Primers included in the PCR were 60 Vbeta and 13 Jbeta primers. The protocol was immunoSEQ multiplex PCR, while the TCRdb copy is restricted to in-frame clones and leaves out a portion. This table has approximately 110,000 clones, over 65% appearing once. Germline lookup yields CDR1 MRHNA and CDR2 SNTAGT. The V gene lost 3 bases and the J gene lost 0 bases, with 10 bases spanning the gap. This CDR3 is built from 15 residues. With respect to this clone: Its antigen remains unidentified.

This chain links TRBV6-4 with TRBJ2-3; D is ambiguous. The sequence was collected from a man in his fifties in good health and CMV-seronegative. Sequenced: PBMCs. CDR3 sequence reads: CASSDGVKSTDTQYF. The CDR3 DNA reads as TGTGCCAGCAGTGATGGAGTTAAAAGCACAGATACGCAGTATTTT.